This T cell receptor (beta chain) was captured by sequencing in a study of tumor-infiltrating lymphocytes in primary liver carcinoma. Study details: The patients included men and women who were aged 30 to 69 years.

Co-extraction yielded RNA and DNA from around 20-30 mg of unsorted bulk tissue. Reverse transcription of about 0.5 ug total RNA with a constant-region primer produced TCR beta cDNA. Construction of TCR beta libraries relied on three successive nested multiplex PCR rounds employing slightly modified ARM-PCR. TCRdb re-analysed the multiplex PCR reads in MiXCR, keeping a single row per CDR3 protein. The top ten clones hold roughly a fifth of a sample with about 84,000 distinct CDR3 sequences, 72% of them seen once. Comments on this clonotype: What it recognizes is unknown. Sequence at one end of the junction differs from germline and may be a read error.

Study conclusions and caveats: The study found a significantly higher top-250-clone fraction in tumors than in blood (p = 0.039).

The receptor was derived from a man aged 35-49 years with primary liver carcinoma and hepatitis B virus infection. Sample: liver tumor tissue from sampling region 1. Subset reported: tumor region T1, superior pole.

CDR3 region: CAISPHQGSGELFF. The DNA of the CDR3 is TGCGCCATCAGCCCCCACCAGGGATCCGGGGAGCTGTTTTTT. This rearrangement joins TRBV4-1 to TRBJ2-2; possible D gene TRBD1, 5 bases. CDR3 length equals 14 residues. The germline CDR1 and CDR2 sequences are MGHRA and YSYEKL.